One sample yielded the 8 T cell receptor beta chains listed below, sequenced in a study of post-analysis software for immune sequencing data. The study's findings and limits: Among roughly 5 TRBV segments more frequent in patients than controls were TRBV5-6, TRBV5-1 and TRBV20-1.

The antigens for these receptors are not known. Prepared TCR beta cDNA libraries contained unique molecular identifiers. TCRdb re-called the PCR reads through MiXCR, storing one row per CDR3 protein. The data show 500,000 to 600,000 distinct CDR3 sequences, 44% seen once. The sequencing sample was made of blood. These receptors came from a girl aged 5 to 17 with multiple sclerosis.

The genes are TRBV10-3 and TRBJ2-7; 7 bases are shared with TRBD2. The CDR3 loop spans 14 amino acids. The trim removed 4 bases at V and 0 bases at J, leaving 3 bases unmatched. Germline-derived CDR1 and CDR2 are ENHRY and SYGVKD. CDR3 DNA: TGTGCCATCAGTGGGCTAGCGGACTCCTACGAGCAGTACTTC. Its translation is CAISGLADSYEQYF.

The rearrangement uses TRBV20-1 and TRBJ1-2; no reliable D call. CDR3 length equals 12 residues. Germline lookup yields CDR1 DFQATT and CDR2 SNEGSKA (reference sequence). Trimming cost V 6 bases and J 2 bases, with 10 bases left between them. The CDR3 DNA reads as TGCAGTGCCCAGGCAAGAAACTATGGCTACACCTTC. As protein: CSAQARNYGYTF.

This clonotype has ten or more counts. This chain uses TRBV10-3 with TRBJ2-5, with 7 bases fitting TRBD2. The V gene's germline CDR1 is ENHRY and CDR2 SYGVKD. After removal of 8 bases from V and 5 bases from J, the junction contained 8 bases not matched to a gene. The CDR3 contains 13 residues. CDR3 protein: CAILAGEGETQYF. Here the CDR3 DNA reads TGTGCCATCCTGGCGGGAGAGGGGGAGACCCAGTACTTC.

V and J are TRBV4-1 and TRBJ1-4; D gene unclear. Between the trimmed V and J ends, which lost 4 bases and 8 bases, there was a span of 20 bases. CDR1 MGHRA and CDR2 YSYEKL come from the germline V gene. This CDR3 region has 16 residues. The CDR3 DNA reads TGCGCCAGCAGCCTCTATACTCAGGACCGCTCCGAAAAACTGTTTTTT. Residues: CASSLYTQDRSEKLFF.

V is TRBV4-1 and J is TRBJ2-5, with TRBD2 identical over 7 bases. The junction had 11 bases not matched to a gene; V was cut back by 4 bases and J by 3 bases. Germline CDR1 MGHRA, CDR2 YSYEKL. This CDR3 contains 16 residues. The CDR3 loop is CASSRDGIRGEETQYF. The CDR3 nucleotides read TGCGCCAGCAGCCGAGACGGGATCCGGGGGGAAGAGACCCAGTACTTC.

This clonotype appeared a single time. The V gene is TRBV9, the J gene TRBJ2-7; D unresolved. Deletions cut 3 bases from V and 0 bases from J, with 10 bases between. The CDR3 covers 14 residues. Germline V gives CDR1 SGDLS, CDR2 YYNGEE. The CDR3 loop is CASSGRSSSYEQYF. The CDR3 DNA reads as TGTGCCAGCAGCGGTCGATCCAGCTCCTACGAGCAGTACTTC.

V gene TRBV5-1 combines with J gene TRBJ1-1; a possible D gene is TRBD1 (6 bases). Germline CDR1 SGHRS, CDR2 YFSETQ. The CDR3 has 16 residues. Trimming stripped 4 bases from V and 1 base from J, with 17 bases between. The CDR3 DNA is TGCGCCAGCAGCCAAACGCTGACAGGTGGGAACACTGAAGCTTTCTTT. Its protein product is CASSQTLTGGNTEAFF.

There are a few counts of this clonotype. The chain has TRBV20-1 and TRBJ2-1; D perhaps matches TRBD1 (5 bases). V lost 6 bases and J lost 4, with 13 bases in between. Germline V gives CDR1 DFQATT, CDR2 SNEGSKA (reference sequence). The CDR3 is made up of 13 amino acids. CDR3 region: CSAPDRTYNEQFF. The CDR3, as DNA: TGCAGTGCCCCCGACCGGACATACAATGAGCAGTTCTTC.